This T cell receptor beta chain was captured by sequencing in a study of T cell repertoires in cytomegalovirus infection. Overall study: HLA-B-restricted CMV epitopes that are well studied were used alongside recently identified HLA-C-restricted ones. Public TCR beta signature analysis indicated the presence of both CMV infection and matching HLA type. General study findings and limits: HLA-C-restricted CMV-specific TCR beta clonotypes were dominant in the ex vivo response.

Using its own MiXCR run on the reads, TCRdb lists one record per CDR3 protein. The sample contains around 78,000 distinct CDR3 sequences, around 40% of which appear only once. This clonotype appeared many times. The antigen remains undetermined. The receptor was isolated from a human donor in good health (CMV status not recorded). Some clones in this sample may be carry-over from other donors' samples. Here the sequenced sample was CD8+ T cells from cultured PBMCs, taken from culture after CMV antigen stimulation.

Here the CDR3 reads CASSIGLADYNEQFF. CDR3 nucleotide sequence: TGTGCCAGTAGTATAGGTCTAGCGGATTACAATGAGCAGTTCTTC. J is TRBJ2-1 and V is TRBV19, with 7 bases matching TRBD2. The CDR3 has 15 residues. Trimming removed 1 base from V and 4 bases from J; junction bases left unmatched: 4. CDR1 LNHDA and CDR2 SQIVND come from the germline V gene (reference sequence). Supplemented by reference TRBV19 and TRBJ2-1, the full variable domain reads DGGITQSPKYLFRKEGQNVTLSCEQNLNHDAMYWYRQDPGQGLRLIYYSQIVNDFQKGDIAEGYSVSREKKESFPLTVTSAQKNPTAFYLCASSIGLADYNEQFFGPGTRLTVL.